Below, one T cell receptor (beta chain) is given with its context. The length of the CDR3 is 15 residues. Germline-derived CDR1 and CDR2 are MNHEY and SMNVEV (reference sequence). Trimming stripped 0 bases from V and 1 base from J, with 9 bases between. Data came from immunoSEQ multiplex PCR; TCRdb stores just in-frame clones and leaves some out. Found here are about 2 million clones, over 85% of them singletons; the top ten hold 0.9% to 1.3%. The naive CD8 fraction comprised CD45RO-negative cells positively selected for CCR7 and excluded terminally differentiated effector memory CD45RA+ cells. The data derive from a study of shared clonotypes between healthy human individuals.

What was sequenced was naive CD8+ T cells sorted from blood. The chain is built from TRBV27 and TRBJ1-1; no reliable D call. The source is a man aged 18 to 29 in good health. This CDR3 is CASSLSEDGNTEAFF. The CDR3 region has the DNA TGTGCCAGCAGTTTATCGGAGGACGGGAACACTGAAGCTTTCTTT.